This T cell receptor (beta chain) was recorded in a study of blood T cell repertoires in COVID-19. V was pared by 3 bases and J by 3 bases, with 3 bases of the junction left unmatched. The CDR3 is made up of 14 amino acids. CDR1 is GTSNPN, CDR2 SVGIG, per germline (reference sequence). The protocol was immunoSEQ multiplex PCR, while the TCRdb copy is restricted to in-frame clones and leaves out a portion. The sample shows 200,000 to 250,000 clones, 70% to 90% of them seen only once. Sequencing input: peripheral blood. This TCR derives from a woman aged 18 to 35 who had recovered from COVID-19. The gene calls are TRBV30 and TRBJ2-1, with TRBD2 matching over 9 bases. DNA of the CDR3: TGTGCCTGGAGCAGACTAGCGGTCTACAATGAGCAGTTCTTC. Its protein product is CAWSRLAVYNEQFF.